Below, 15 T cell receptor beta chains from the same sample are listed, as sequenced in a study of T cell changes during pregnancy in multiple sclerosis. Sequencing used immunoSEQ multiplex PCR; TCRdb keeps in-frame clones, though not all of them. The profile shows 40,000 to 50,000 clones, approximately 90% of them singletons. The specimen comprised CD4+ T cells from peripheral blood mononuclear cells, sampled in the second trimester of pregnancy. These receptor sequences come from a female donor in good health, enrolled as a control in a pregnancy study.

This rearrangement joins TRBV5-5 to TRBJ1-4; D is ambiguous. The CDR3 sequence is 13 residues long. V was shortened by 0 bases and J by 3 bases, with 3 bases between the two germline ends. Germline loops: CDR1 SGHKS, CDR2 YYEKEE (reference sequence). DNA for the CDR3: TGTGCCAGCAGCTTGGCTCCTAATGAAAAACTGTTTTTT. Translated: CASSLAPNEKLFF.

This clone was seen a few times. The chain couples TRBV30 to TRBJ1-1; 9 bases are shared with TRBD1. The CDR3 loop spans 11 amino acids. The germline gives CDR1 GTSNPN, CDR2 SVGIG (reference sequence). Trimming took 3 bases from V and 7 from J; bases not matched to a gene: 0. The DNA of the CDR3 is TGTGCCTGGAGGGACAGGGGTGAAGCTTTCTTT. Its protein product is CAWRDRGEAFF. The variable domain in full, with the rest retrieved from reference TRBV30 and TRBJ1-1, is SQTIHQWPATLVQPVGSPLSLECTVEGTSNPNLYWYRQAAGRGLQLLFYSVGIGQISSEVPQNLSASRPQDRQFILSSKKLLLSDSGFYLCAWRDRGEAFFGQGTRLTVV.

The V and J genes are TRBV11-3 and TRBJ2-2, with 8 nucleotides matching TRBD2. The ends lost 5 bases at V and 5 bases at J; junction bases unmatched: 7. CDR1 is SGHNT and CDR2 is YENEEA in the germline V gene. The CDR3 length is 15 residues. The CDR3 DNA sequence: TGTGCCAGCAGCCCGATAGTAGCGGGGACCGGGGAGCTGTTTTTT. As protein: CASSPIVAGTGELFF.

This clone was detected only once. J is TRBJ1-5 and V is TRBV7-6; no definite D call. The length of the CDR3 is 13 residues. Trimming left V 5 bases short and J 6 bases short, with 11 bases between. Germline values: CDR1 SGHVS, CDR2 FNYEAQ. The CDR3 bases are TGTGCCAGCAGCACAGCGCGGGGTCAGCCCCAGCATTTT. Translating it yields CASSTARGQPQHF.

The chain is built from TRBV15 and TRBJ1-3; D ambiguous. Trimming removed 0 bases at V and 2 bases at J, with 8 bases between. CDR1 and CDR2 from the germline V gene are LNHNV and YYDKDF (reference sequence). This CDR3 spans 15 amino acids. CDR3 sequence: CATSRDRVTGNTIYF. The CDR3 nucleotides are TGTGCCACCAGCAGAGATCGCGTTACTGGAAACACCATATATTTT.

The chain links TRBV4-2 to TRBJ2-6, with TRBD1 matching 7 bases. This CDR3 comprises 18 residues. V lost 4 bases and J lost 0; bases outside the gene matches: 9. Germline V CDR1 and CDR2: LGHNA, YNFKEQ. The CDR3 DNA reads as TGTGCCAGCAGCCGCTACGGGACAGCCTACTCTGGGGCCAACGTCCTGACTTTC. Translated, it gives CASSRYGTAYSGANVLTF.

The J gene is TRBJ2-7, the V gene TRBV6-6; a weak D match, TRBD2 (6 bases). The CDR3 spans 16 residues. The germline V gene has CDR1 MNHNY and CDR2 SVGAGI (reference sequence). Trimming stripped 0 bases from V and 4 bases from J, with 16 bases between. CDR3 in DNA: TGTGCCAGCAGTTACTCTGGGCAGGGCGGGGAATACGAGCAGTACTTC. Its translation: CASSYSGQGGEYEQYF.

The V call is TRBV19, the J call TRBJ1-2; D remains unclear. Trimming left V 8 bases short and J 4 bases short, with 20 bases between. This CDR3 has 15 amino acids. Germline-derived CDR1 and CDR2 are LNHDA and SQIVND (reference sequence). The DNA of the CDR3 is TGTGCCAGTCGAACCGGGTCGTTAGTATCCTATGGCTACACCTTC. Its translation: CASRTGSLVSYGYTF.

The chain couples TRBV7-2 to TRBJ2-1; the match to TRBD1 covers 11 bases. V shed 5 bases and J 6 bases; nucleotides not matched to a gene: 6. Looked up from germline, CDR1 is SGHTA and CDR2 is FQGNSA. The CDR3 length is 15 residues. CDR3 sequence reads: CASSTGTGGANEQFF. The CDR3 bases are TGTGCCAGCAGCACCGGGACAGGGGGGGCCAATGAGCAGTTCTTC.

This rearrangement joins TRBV27 to TRBJ1-1; 12 bases line up with TRBD1. J lost 7 bases, V lost 1 base, and 16 bases had no gene match. The CDR3 is made up of 19 amino acids. Germline V CDR1 and CDR2: MNHEY, SMNVEV (reference sequence). This CDR3 is CASSLYPPGQGALIGEAFF. DNA of the CDR3: TGTGCCAGCAGTTTATACCCCCCGGGACAGGGGGCTTTAATTGGTGAAGCTTTCTTT.

V usage is TRBV19 and J usage is TRBJ2-5; tentatively, D is TRBD1 (5 bases). This CDR3 is built from 16 residues. V dropped 5 bases and J dropped 0 bases, with 16 bases sitting between them. CDR1 is LNHDA and CDR2 is SQIVND in the germline V gene (reference sequence). The CDR3 region has the DNA TGTGCCAGTAGTCTCCCGGGCAGGGCCGACCAAGAGACCCAGTACTTC. Translated, it gives CASSLPGRADQETQYF.

The chain employs TRBV7-6 and TRBJ2-7, with TRBD1 matching over 11 bases. The CDR3 has 13 amino acids. Losses at the gene ends were 11 bases for V and 6 bases for J; bases not matched to a gene: 9. CDR1 is SGHVS, CDR2 FNYEAQ, per germline. The CDR3 protein is CAGLTGTGGEQYF. The CDR3, as DNA: TGTGCCGGTTTAACCGGGACAGGGGGCGAGCAGTACTTC.

The V and J genes are TRBV5-1 and TRBJ2-1; 10 nucleotides line up with TRBD2. V gave up 4 bases and J gave up 10 bases; unmatched junction bases: 14. This CDR3 region has 16 residues. Germline loops: CDR1 SGHRS, CDR2 YFSETQ. CDR3 coding DNA: TGCGCCAGCAGCCTTGTAGCGTCTAGCGGGGGTCTGGAGCAGTTCTTC. Its protein product is CASSLVASSGGLEQFF.

This chain connects TRBV18 to TRBJ2-7, with TRBD1 as a possible D gene (6 bases). V was cut by 2 bases and J by 5 bases, with 13 bases left in between. Germline lookup yields CDR1 KGHSH and CDR2 LQKENI. The CDR3 has 14 residues. The CDR3 region has the DNA TGTGCCAGCTCACCAATGGGGGCGAAGGACGAGCAGTACTTC. This translates into CASSPMGAKDEQYF.

This chain joins TRBV18 and TRBJ1-1, with a tentative D call TRBD1 (6 bases). The germline V and J ends were trimmed by 5 bases and 0 bases, with 10 bases remaining between them. Germline CDR1 is KGHSH and CDR2 is LQKENI. This CDR3 is built from 14 residues. CDR3 region: CASSADSLNTEAFF. CDR3 DNA: TGTGCCAGCTCAGCGGACAGTTTGAACACTGAAGCTTTCTTT.